This TCR beta chain was sequenced in a study of blood T cell repertoires in COVID-19 (dated by TCRdb to the early 2020s). For the study in its entirety: Samples from collaborators originated in the United States, Italy and Spain and spanned both the acute and convalescent phases of COVID-19. HLA class I and class II types, where available, came from metadata supplied by the sample provider rather than from assay-based typing. Samples were obtained from the ongoing ImmuneRACE study (first 160 participants) and from 1,254 subjects provided by 6 global collaborators. Subjects who had been exposed to COVID-19, were actively infected with it, or had recovered from it provided the deeply sampled blood TCRbeta repertoires that made up the dataset. A de-identified subject ID, COVID-19 status, age in years and sex were almost always included in the sample metadata. The material from the prospective study consisted of cDNA or gDNA derived from T cells, B-cell-depleted T cells, or PBMCs. The repertoires were released in a freely available public database meant as a resource for research on the immune response to SARS-CoV-2. Summary of the overall study and its limitations: The quantity of clinical and demographic metadata differed by source and by participant and was supplied without curation.

As encoded in the germline V gene, CDR1 is MNHEY while CDR2 is SVGAGI. Inclusive of the bounding cysteine and phenylalanine, the CDR3 is 13 residues long. The retained sequence is limited to the CDR3, 39 bases, with the frame set at the first base. V and J lose 7 bases and 3 bases, and a span of 7 bases separates them. About this clone: Its recognized antigen is unknown. Qualities for individual bases were not recorded, and no much larger clone is one base off.

TCRbeta CDR3 regions were amplified from genomic DNA by means of the immunoSEQ Assay, a bias-controlled multiplex PCR. The authors' pipeline ran thus. The number of nucleated cells in each sample was estimated from the amplification of reference gene primers within the assay. To quantify the absolute abundance of each unique TCRbeta CDR3 rearrangement, sequence reads were collapsed and filtered. For each sample, productive Simpson clonality was calculated by taking the square root of Simpson's diversity index across productive rearrangements. TCRdb took this table from immuneACCESS and kept in-frame rearrangements with V and J called. Such tables lack part of the clones; where checked against another copy, unresolved V genes explain under half of the gap, and the rest is unexplained. V and J calls and clone size follow that table, whereas D and trimming were derived from the DNA. The sample contains 250,000 to 300,000 clones, around 80% of them found a single time. 4.1% of the sample comes from the top ten.

Participants in the prospective study were enrolled through a virtual design, were aged roughly 18 to 100 years, and lived in fewer than 30 United States geographic areas. In the prospective study, cohorts were assigned on the basis of participant-reported clinical history obtained from a screening survey and a study questionnaire. Mobile phlebotomists in the prospective study collected whole blood, serum and a nasopharyngeal or oropharyngeal swab from every participant. Additional blood draws and questionnaires over an approximately 2-month period could optionally be provided by prospective study participants. Blood samples from the prospective study were shipped frozen or at room temperature prior to DNA extraction.

This sequence uses TRBV6-5 and TRBJ1-6, and the D gene may be TRBD1, 6 bases matching. Sequencing was performed on PBMCs or T cells enriched from blood (not recorded which). This receptor was taken from a man aged 25 to 40 with acute COVID-19. The CDR3 protein: CASMDSYNSPLHF. The DNA is as follows: TGTGCCAGCATGGACAGCTATAATTCACCCCTCCACTTT.